The clone carrying this TCR beta chain was counted at least ten times. What it binds is unknown. The data belong to a study of shared clonotypes between healthy human individuals. Study results and limitations: With four donors compared, 4% to 5.5% of naive CD4 clonotypes were shared. Generally, naive subsets came out with larger estimated richness than memory subsets.

Each subset's genomic DNA was shared equally among a number of immunoSEQ plates. Original data processing: In the immunoSEQ data, sequences were junction-only and lacked quality scores, so filtering differed. TCRdb's table, derived via immunoSEQ multiplex PCR, lists solely in-frame clones and lacks some. V and J calls and clone size follow that table, whereas D and trimming were derived from the DNA. The table has roughly 660,000 clones, about 92% seen once. CDR1 is SGDLS and CDR2 is YYNGEE in the germline V gene. CDR3 length: 15 residues. V lost 5 bases, J lost 7 bases, and 7 bases stayed unmatched. This TCR was sampled from a man aged 18 to 29 in good health. Some clones in this sample may be carry-over from other donors' samples. The chain recombines TRBV9 with TRBJ2-4; TRBD1 aligns across 12 bases. The sample comprised memory CD8+ T cells from PBMCs. Subset noted: CD45RO+ cells pooled with CCR7-negative TemRA cells. CDR3 region: CASSRDRGLLNIQYF. CDR3 DNA sequence: TGTGCCAGCAGTCGGGACAGGGGGCTTTTGAACATTCAGTACTTC.